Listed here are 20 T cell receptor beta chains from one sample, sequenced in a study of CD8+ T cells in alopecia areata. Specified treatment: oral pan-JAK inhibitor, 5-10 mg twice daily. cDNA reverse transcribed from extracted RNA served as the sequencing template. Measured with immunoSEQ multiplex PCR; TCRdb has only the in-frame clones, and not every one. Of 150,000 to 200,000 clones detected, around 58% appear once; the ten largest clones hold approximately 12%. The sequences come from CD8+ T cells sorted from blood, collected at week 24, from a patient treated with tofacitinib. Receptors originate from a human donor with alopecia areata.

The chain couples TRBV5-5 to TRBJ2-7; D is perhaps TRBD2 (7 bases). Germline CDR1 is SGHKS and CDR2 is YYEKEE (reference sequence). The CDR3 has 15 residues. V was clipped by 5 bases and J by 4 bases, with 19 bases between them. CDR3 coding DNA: TGTGCCAGCAGTCAGACGGGGGGCCGTCGTTACGAGCAGTACTTC. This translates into CASSQTGGRRYEQYF.

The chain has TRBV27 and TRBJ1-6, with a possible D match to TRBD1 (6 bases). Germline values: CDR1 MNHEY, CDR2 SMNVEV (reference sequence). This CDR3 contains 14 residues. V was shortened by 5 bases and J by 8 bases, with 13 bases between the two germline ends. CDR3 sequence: CASSQGRGHSPLHF. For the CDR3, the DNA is TGTGCCAGCAGTCAAGGCCGGGGGCATTCACCCCTCCACTTT.

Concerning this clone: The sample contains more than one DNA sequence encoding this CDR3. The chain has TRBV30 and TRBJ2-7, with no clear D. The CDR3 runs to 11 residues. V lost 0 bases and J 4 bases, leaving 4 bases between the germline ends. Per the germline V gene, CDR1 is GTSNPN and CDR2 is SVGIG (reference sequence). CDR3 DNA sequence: TGTGCCTGGAGTGTACGGTACGAGCAGTACTTC. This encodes CAWSVRYEQYF.

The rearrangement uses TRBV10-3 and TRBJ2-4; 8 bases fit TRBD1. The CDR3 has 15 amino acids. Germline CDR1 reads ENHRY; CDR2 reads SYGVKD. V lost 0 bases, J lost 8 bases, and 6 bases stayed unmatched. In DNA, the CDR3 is TGTGCCATCAGTGAGTCTGGTTTGACAGGGGACATTCAGTACTTC. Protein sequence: CAISESGLTGDIQYF.

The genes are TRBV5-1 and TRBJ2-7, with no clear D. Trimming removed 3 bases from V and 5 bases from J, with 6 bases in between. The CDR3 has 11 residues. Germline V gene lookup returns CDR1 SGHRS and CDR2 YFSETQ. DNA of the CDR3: TGCGCCAGCAGCTCCGGTAACGAGCAGTACTTC. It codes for CASSSGNEQYF.

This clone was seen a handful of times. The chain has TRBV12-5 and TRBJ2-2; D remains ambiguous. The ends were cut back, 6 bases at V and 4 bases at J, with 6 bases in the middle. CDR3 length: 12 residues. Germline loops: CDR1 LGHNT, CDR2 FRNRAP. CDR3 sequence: CASGPVTGELFF. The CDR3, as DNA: TGTGCTAGTGGACCAGTCACCGGGGAGCTGTTTTTT.

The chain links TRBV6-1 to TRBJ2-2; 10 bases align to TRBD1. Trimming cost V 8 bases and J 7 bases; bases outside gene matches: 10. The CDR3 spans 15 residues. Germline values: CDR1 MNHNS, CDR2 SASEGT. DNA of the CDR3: TGTGCCAGCGGGGACAGGGGAAAGGGAGACGGGGAGCTGTTTTTT. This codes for CASGDRGKGDGELFF.

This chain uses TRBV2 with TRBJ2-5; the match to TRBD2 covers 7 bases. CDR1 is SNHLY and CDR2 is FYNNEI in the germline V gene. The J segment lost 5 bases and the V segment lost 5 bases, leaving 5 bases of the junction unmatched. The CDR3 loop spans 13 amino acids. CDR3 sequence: CASSPTSWETQYF. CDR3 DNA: TGTGCCAGCAGTCCGACTAGCTGGGAGACCCAGTACTTC. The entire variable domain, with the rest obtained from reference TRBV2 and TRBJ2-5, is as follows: EPEVTQTPSHQVTQMGQEVILRCVPISNHLYFYWYRQILGQKVEFLVSFYNNEISEKSEIFDDQFSVERPDGSNFTLKIRSTKLEDSAMYFCASSPTSWETQYFGPGTRLLVL.

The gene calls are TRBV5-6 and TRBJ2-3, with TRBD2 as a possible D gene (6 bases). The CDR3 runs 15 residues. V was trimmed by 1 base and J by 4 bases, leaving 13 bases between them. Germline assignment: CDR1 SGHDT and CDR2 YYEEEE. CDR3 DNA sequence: TGTGCCAGCAGCTTGATTGGAGGGTCGGCAGATACGCAGTATTTT. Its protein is CASSLIGGSADTQYF.

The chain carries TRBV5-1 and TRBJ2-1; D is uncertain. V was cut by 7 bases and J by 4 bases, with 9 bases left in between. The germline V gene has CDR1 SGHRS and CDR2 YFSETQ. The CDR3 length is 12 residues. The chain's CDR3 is CASSEEYNEQFF. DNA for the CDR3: TGCGCCAGCTCAGAGGAGTACAATGAGCAGTTCTTC.

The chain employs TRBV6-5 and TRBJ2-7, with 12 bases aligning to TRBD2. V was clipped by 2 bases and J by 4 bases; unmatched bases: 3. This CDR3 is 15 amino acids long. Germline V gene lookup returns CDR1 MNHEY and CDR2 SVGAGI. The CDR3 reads CASSYRLAGVYEQYF. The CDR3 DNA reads TGTGCCAGCAGTTACAGACTAGCGGGGGTATACGAGCAGTACTTC.

CDR3 DNA: TGTGCCAGCAGTCCCGGGGGGGCTAGCTCGGAGACCCAGTACTTC. Residues: CASSPGGASSETQYF. J is TRBJ2-5 and V is TRBV6-5; 8 nucleotides agree with TRBD2. The ends lost 5 bases at V and 5 bases at J; junction bases unmatched: 10. Per the germline V gene, CDR1 is MNHEY and CDR2 is SVGAGI. CDR3 length equals 15 residues.

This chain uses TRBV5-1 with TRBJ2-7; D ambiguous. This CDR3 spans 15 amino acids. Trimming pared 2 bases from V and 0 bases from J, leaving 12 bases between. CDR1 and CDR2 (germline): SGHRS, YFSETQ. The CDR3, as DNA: TGCGCCAGCAGCTTCTCAGGAGCCTTCTCCTACGAGCAGTACTTC. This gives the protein CASSFSGAFSYEQYF.

CDR3 sequence reads: CAWRSMGMDLLLTDTQYF. CDR3 DNA sequence: TGTGCCTGGAGGAGTATGGGAATGGACCTACTACTCACAGATACGCAGTATTTT. The chain has TRBV30 and TRBJ2-3; D is ambiguous. CDR3 length: 18 residues. The V end lost 3 bases, the J end lost 2 bases, and 24 bases lay between the germline ends. Germline V CDR1 and CDR2: GTSNPN, SVGIG (reference sequence).

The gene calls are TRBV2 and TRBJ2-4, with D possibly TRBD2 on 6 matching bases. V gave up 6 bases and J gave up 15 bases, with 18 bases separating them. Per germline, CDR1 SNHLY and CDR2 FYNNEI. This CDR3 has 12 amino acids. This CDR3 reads CASSRDSHPRYF. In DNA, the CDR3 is TGTGCCAGCAGCCGGGACTCCCACCCTCGGTACTTC.

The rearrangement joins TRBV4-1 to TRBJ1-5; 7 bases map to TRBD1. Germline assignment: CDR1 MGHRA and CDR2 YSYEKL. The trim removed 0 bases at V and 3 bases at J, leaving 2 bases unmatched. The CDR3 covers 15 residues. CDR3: CASSQEGTDNQPQHF. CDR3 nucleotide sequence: TGCGCCAGCAGCCAAGAGGGGACAGACAATCAGCCCCAGCATTTT.

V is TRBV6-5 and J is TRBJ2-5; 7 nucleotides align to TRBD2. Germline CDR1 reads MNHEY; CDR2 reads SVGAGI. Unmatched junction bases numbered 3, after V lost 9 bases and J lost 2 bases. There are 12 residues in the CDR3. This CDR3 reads CASQRGQETQYF. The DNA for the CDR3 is TGTGCCAGTCAGCGGGGTCAAGAGACCCAGTACTTC.

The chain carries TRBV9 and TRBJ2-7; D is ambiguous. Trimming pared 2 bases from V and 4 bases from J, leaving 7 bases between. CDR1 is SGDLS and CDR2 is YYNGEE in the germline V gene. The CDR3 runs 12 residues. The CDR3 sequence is CASSVNSYEQYF. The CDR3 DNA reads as TGTGCCAGCAGCGTCAACTCGTACGAGCAGTACTTC.

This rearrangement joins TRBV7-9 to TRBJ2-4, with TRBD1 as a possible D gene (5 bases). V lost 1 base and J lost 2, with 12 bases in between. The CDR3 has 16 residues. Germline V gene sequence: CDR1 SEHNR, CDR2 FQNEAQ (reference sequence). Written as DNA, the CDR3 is TGTGCCAGCAGCTTAGGGTTACAGGTTTCCAAAAACATTCAGTACTTC. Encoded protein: CASSLGLQVSKNIQYF.

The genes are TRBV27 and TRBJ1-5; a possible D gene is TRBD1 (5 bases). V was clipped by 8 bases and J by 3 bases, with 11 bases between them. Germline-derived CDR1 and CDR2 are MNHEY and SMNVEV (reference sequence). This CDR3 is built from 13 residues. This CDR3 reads CASRPGPNQPQHF. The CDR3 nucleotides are TGTGCCAGCCGCCCAGGGCCCAATCAGCCCCAGCATTTT.